This note documents a single TCR beta chain sequence. Its target is not known. The V end was cut by 2 bases, the J end by 0 bases, with 8 bases between. CDR3 length equals 15 residues. Germline V CDR1 and CDR2: SEHNR, FQNEAQ (reference sequence). The protocol was immunoSEQ multiplex PCR, while the TCRdb copy is restricted to in-frame clones and leaves out a portion. Among tens of thousands of clones listed, approximately 84% were seen once. These data come from a study of lymphopenia after photon versus proton radiotherapy. Study-wide findings and caveats: Under photons, naive T cells and diversity fell while effector/memory populations rose. Post-nadir TCR diversity decline inversely tracked overall survival among those who died. Survival link was tested only in deceased patients; proton benefit remains a possibility.

This TCR was sampled from a man between 60 and 70 years old with pancreatic cancer. The input for sequencing was peripheral blood, taken from a patient treated with proton-based radiotherapy. This sequence joins TRBV7-9 and TRBJ2-4; TRBD2 is a possible D gene (5 bases). The CDR3 DNA reads as TGTGCCAGCAGCTTAACCGGGATAGCCAAAAACATTCAGTACTTC. Translation gives CASSLTGIAKNIQYF. Based on the CDR3 plus reference TRBV7-9 and TRBJ2-4, the full variable domain is DTGVSQNPRHKITKRGQNVTFRCDPISEHNRLYWYRQTLGQGPEFLTYFQNEAQLEKSRLLSDRFSAERPKGSFSTLEIQRTEQGDSAMYLCASSLTGIAKNIQYFGAGTRLSVL.